These 18 T cell receptor beta chains originate from one sample sequenced in a study of T cells in localized non-small cell lung cancer. Generated by immunoSEQ multiplex PCR, the TCRdb table keeps only in-frame clones and is missing some. Of 1,500 or so clones listed, about 21% are singletons. The source material was normal lung tissue next to the tumor, sampled before any cancer treatment. Receptor source: a woman aged 40 to 75 with stage I lung adenocarcinoma.

This clone was seen once. The chain uses TRBV28 and TRBJ2-1, with 8 bases aligning to TRBD1. In germline, CDR1 is MDHEN, CDR2 SYDVKM. The CDR3 has 16 residues. V dropped 7 bases and J dropped 2; count of bases not matched to a gene: 10. In DNA, the CDR3 is TGTGCCAGCACCGCGGATGGGACAGGACCCTACAATGAGCAGTTCTTC. It encodes CASTADGTGPYNEQFF.

In its sample, this clone ranks as large (0.1 to 1%). CDR3 sequence (DNA): TGTGCCAGCAGCGTAGGGCAGGGGGCTTCGGAGGGCTACACCTTC. Protein sequence: CASSVGQGASEGYTF. The chain employs TRBV9 and TRBJ1-2, with TRBD1 identical over 8 bases. V shed 0 bases and J 8 bases; nucleotides not matched to a gene: 9. CDR1 and CDR2 from the germline V gene are SGDLS and YYNGEE. This CDR3 region has 15 residues.

The rearrangement uses TRBV6-8 and TRBJ1-4; no clear D gene. Trimming took 2 bases from V and 7 from J, leaving 20 bases between them. The CDR3 consists of 17 residues. Germline CDR1 is MNHGY and CDR2 is SAAAGT. CDR3 nucleotide sequence: TGTGCCAGCAGTTACACGGACTCGAACGAAGGAACTGAAAAACTGTTTTTT. Residues: CASSYTDSNEGTEKLFF.

The chain couples TRBV25-1 to TRBJ2-1, with no clear D. The CDR3 covers 15 residues. Germline-derived CDR1 and CDR2 are MGHDK and SYGVNS. V was pared by 2 bases and J by 3 bases, with 11 bases between. The CDR3, as DNA: TGTGCCAGCAGTGAAGTGATTTCCCTCTACAATGAGCAGTTCTTC. Encoded protein: CASSEVISLYNEQFF.

This clone is medium-sized (0.01 to 0.1%). The chain is built from TRBV6-8 and TRBJ1-1, with D uncertain. Germline lookup yields CDR1 MNHGY and CDR2 SAAAGT. This CDR3 comprises 16 residues. Deletions cut 5 bases from V and 0 bases from J, with 16 bases between. DNA of the CDR3: TGTGCCAGCAGTGAGTTGATAGAGACCATGAACACTGAAGCTTTCTTT. Translated: CASSELIETMNTEAFF.

This clone is labeled large. The chain joins TRBV25-1 to TRBJ1-4; TRBD1 agrees at 8 bases. Germline-derived CDR1 and CDR2 are MGHDK and SYGVNS. This CDR3 is 13 amino acids long. V lost 5 bases to trimming and J lost 7 bases; unmatched junction nucleotides: 3. CDR3 in amino acids: CASSQGAVEKLFF. The CDR3 nucleotides are TGTGCCAGCAGTCAGGGGGCTGTTGAAAAACTGTTTTTT.

This chain joins TRBV19 and TRBJ2-7; possibly TRBD1 for D (5 bases). The germline V gene has CDR1 LNHDA and CDR2 SQIVND (reference sequence). The ends were cut back, 3 bases at V and 6 bases at J, with 15 bases in the middle. The CDR3 length is 14 residues. The CDR3 DNA sequence: TGTGCCAGTAGTATCAGGGCCGGAATCGGCGAGCAGTACTTC. Amino acids: CASSIRAGIGEQYF.

This clone came up a few times. The genes are TRBV11-3 and TRBJ2-5, with D perhaps given as TRBD1 or TRBD2 (5 bases each). CDR1 and CDR2 from the germline V gene are SGHNT and YENEEA. The CDR3 runs 16 residues. Trimming took 5 bases from V and 5 from J, leaving 21 bases between them. The CDR3 nucleotides are TGTGCCAGCAGCCAGGTTCCCAGAGGCAGGGAGGAGACCCAGTACTTC. Translated: CASSQVPRGREETQYF.

The rearrangement joins TRBV11-3 to TRBJ2-2; TRBD2 is a possible D gene (5 bases). Deletions cut 2 bases from V and 0 bases from J, with 7 bases between. Germline-derived CDR1 and CDR2 are SGHNT and YENEEA. This CDR3 spans 15 amino acids. The CDR3: CASSLNSANTGELFF. The CDR3 DNA is TGTGCCAGCAGCTTAAATAGCGCGAACACCGGGGAGCTGTTTTTT.

This clone was seen only a few times. This chain links TRBV9 with TRBJ2-6, with TRBD2 as a possible D gene (6 bases). This CDR3 has 19 residues. From germline, CDR1 is SGDLS and CDR2 YYNGEE. V shed 0 bases and J shed 2 bases, with 18 bases lying between them. The CDR3, as DNA: TGTGCCAGCAGCGTAGATGTGGGGAGGTCTACCCCTGGGGCCAACGTCCTGACTTTC. The encoded protein is CASSVDVGRSTPGANVLTF.

By share, this clone ranks as large. The chain uses TRBV6-8 and TRBJ1-1, with TRBD1 matching 8 bases. Germline V CDR1 and CDR2: MNHGY, SAAAGT. The V segment lost 5 bases and the J segment 2 bases; nucleotides outside the gene matches: 1. The CDR3 spans 13 residues. The CDR3 here is CASSDRGNTEAFF. CDR3 in DNA: TGTGCCAGCAGTGACAGGGGAAACACTGAAGCTTTCTTT.

V and J are TRBV28 and TRBJ1-3; unclear D gene. The CDR3 is 12 residues long. V was shortened by 8 bases and J by 1 base, with 6 bases between the two germline ends. The germline CDR1 and CDR2 sequences are MDHEN and SYDVKM. CDR3 DNA: TGTGCCAGCTCGGAATCTGGAAACACCATATATTTT. Translating gives CASSESGNTIYF. Supplemented by reference TRBV28 and TRBJ1-3, the full variable domain reads DVKVTQSSRYLVKRTGEKVFLECVQDMDHENMFWYRQDPGLGLRLIYFSYDVKMKEKGDIPEGYSVSREKKERFSLILESASTNQTSMYLCASSESGNTIYFGEGSWLTVV.

By frequency in the sample, this clone is medium-sized (0.01 to 0.1%). The chain is built from TRBV9 and TRBJ2-3; 9 nucleotides line up with TRBD2. The CDR3 is made up of 16 amino acids. Germline loops: CDR1 SGDLS, CDR2 YYNGEE. V lost 2 bases to trimming and J lost 2 bases; unmatched junction nucleotides: 6. The chain's CDR3 is CASSVYRGGDTDTQYF. CDR3 coding DNA: TGTGCCAGCAGCGTTTATCGCGGGGGGGACACAGATACGCAGTATTTT. The full variable domain, in which reference TRBV9 and TRBJ2-3 provide the parts outside the CDR3, is DSGVTQTPKHLITATGQRVTLRCSPRSGDLSVYWYQQSLDQGLQFLIQYYNGEERAKGNILERFSAQQFPDLHSELNLSSLELGDSALYFCASSVYRGGDTDTQYFGPGTRLTVL.

This clone qualifies as medium-sized. V gene TRBV6-8 combines with J gene TRBJ2-3; TRBD1 matches 12 bases. Trimming cost V 7 bases and J 3 bases; bases outside gene matches: 5. This CDR3 has 15 residues. Germline V gives CDR1 MNHGY, CDR2 SAAAGT. The CDR3: CASNQGQGATDTQYF. The CDR3 bases are TGTGCCAGCAACCAGGGACAGGGGGCTACAGATACGCAGTATTTT.

The rearrangement uses TRBV29-1 and TRBJ1-5; TRBD1 aligns across 9 bases. The CDR3 consists of 14 residues. Germline V CDR1 and CDR2: SQVTM, ANQGSEA. The J segment lost 6 bases and the V segment lost 7 bases, leaving 10 bases of the junction unmatched. CDR3 DNA: TGCAGCGCCGGCGACAGGGGGAGGTTTCAGCCCCAGCATTTT. This sequence encodes CSAGDRGRFQPQHF.

This clone was picked up many times. The J gene is TRBJ1-5, the V gene TRBV11-3, with a weak D call TRBD1 (5 bases). Between the trimmed V and J ends, which lost 4 bases and 7 bases, there was a span of 17 bases. Germline V gives CDR1 SGHNT, CDR2 YENEEA. The CDR3 is made up of 15 amino acids. The CDR3 DNA is TGTGCCAGCAGCTCCGATGGGGCTTTGGGACAGCCCCAGCATTTT. Amino acid sequence: CASSSDGALGQPQHF.

Judged by abundance, this clone is medium-sized. The chain employs TRBV6-8 and TRBJ2-1; 11 nucleotides match TRBD1. Germline lookup yields CDR1 MNHGY and CDR2 SAAAGT. The CDR3 spans 14 residues. The ends lost 5 bases at V and 6 bases at J; junction bases unmatched: 3. The CDR3 DNA reads TGTGCCAGCAGTGACGGGACAGGGGGCAATGAGCAGTTCTTC. Its protein product is CASSDGTGGNEQFF.

The chain carries TRBV11-3 and TRBJ2-7; a weak D match, TRBD2 (6 bases). Trimming removed 5 bases at V and 0 bases at J, with 11 bases between. Per germline, CDR1 SGHNT and CDR2 YENEEA. The CDR3 totals 14 residues. The CDR3 DNA sequence: TGTGCCAGCAGCCCCCGGGGGAGCTCCTACGAGCAGTACTTC. It codes for CASSPRGSSYEQYF.